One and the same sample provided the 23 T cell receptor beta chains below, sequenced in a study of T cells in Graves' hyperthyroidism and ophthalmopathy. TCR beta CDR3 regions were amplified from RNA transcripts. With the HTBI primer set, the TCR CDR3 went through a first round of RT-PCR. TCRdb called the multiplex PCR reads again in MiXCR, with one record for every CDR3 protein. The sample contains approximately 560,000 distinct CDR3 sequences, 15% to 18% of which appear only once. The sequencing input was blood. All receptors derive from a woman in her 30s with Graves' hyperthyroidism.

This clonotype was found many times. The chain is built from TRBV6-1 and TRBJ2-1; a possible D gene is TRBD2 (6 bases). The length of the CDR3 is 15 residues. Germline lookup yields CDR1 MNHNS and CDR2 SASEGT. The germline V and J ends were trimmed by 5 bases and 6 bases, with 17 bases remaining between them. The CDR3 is CASSKPQGTVNEQFF. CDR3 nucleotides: TGTGCCAGCAGTAAACCCCAAGGGACTGTCAATGAGCAGTTCTTC.

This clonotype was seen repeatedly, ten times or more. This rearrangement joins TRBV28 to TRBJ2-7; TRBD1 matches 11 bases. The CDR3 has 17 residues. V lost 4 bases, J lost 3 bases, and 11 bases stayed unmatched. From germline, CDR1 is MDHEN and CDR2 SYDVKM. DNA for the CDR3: TGTGCCAGCAGTTCCCGACTCACCGGGACAGGGGGCTACGAGCAGTACTTC. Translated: CASSSRLTGTGGYEQYF.

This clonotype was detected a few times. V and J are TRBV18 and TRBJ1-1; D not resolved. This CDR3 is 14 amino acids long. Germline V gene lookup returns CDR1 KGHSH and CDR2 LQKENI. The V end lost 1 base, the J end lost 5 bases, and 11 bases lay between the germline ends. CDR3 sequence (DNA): TGTGCCAGCTCACCACAGGGAGGTGGGACTGAAGCTTTCTTT. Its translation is CASSPQGGGTEAFF.

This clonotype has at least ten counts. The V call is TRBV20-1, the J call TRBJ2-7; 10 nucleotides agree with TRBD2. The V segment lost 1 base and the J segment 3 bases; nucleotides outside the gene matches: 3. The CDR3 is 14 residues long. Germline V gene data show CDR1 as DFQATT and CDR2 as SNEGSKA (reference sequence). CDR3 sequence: CSARVTSGIYEQYF. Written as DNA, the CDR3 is TGCAGTGCTAGAGTAACTAGCGGGATCTACGAGCAGTACTTC.

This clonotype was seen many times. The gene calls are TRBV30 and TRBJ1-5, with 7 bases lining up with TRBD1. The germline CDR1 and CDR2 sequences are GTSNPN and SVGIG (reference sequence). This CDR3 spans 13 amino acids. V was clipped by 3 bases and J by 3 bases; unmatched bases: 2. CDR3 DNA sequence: TGTGCCTGGAGAGACAGGGACAATCAGCCCCAGCATTTT. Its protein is CAWRDRDNQPQHF.

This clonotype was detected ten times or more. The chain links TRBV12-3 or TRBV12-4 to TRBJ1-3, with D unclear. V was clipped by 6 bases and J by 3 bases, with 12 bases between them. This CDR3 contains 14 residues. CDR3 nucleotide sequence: TGTGCCAGCAGCCCCCCCCCATTTGGAAACACCATATATTTT. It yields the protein CASSPPPFGNTIYF.

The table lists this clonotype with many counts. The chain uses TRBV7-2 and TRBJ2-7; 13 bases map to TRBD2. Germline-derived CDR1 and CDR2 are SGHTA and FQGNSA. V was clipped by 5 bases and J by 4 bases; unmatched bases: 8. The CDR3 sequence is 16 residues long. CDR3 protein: CASSIRTSGSMYEQYF. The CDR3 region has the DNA TGTGCCAGCAGCATCAGGACTAGCGGGAGTATGTACGAGCAGTACTTC.

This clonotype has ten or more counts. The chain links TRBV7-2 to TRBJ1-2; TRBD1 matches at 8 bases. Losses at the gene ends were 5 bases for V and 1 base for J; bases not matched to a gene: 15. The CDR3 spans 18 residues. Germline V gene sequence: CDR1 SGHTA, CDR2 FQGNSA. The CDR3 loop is CASSLTEGQVSLNYGYTF. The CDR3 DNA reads TGTGCCAGCAGCCTAACAGAGGGACAGGTGTCTCTTAACTATGGCTACACCTTC.

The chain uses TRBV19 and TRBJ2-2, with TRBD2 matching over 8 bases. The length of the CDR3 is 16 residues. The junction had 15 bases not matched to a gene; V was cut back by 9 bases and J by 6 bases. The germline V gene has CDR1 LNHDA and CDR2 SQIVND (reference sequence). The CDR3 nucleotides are TGTGCCAGCCAGTTGCGAAGCGGGAGCGGAGCCGGGGAGCTGTTTTTT. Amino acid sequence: CASQLRSGSGAGELFF.

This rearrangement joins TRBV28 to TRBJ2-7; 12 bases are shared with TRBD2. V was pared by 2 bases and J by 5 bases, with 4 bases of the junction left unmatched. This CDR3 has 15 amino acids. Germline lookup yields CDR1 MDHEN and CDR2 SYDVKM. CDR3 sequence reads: CASSLLLAGGNEQYF. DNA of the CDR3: TGTGCCAGCAGTTTACTCCTAGCGGGAGGGAACGAGCAGTACTTC.

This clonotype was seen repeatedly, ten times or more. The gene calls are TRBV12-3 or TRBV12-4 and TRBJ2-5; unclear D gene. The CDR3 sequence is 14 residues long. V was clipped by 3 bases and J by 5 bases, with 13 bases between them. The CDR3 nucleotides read TGTGCCAGCAGTTTGTTTAGGGCTGGGGAGACCCAGTACTTC. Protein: CASSLFRAGETQYF.

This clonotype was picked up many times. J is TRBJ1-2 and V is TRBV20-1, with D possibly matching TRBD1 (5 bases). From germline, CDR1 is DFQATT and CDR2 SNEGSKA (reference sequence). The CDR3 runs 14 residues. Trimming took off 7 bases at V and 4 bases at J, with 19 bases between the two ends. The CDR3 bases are TGCAGTGTTGACGGGGGGGTCCCAATCTATGGCTACACCTTC. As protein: CSVDGGVPIYGYTF.

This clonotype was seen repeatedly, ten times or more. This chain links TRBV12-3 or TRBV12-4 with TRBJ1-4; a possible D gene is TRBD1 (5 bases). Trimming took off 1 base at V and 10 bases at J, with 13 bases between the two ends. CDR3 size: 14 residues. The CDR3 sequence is CASSLDRRMGKLFF. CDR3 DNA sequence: TGTGCCAGCAGTTTAGACAGGAGGATGGGAAAACTGTTTTTT.

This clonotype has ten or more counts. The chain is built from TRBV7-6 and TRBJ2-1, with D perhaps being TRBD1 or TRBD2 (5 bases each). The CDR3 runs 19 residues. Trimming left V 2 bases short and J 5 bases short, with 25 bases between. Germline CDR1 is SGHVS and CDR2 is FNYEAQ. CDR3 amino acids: CASSLYGQSPGTVNNEQFF. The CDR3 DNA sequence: TGTGCCAGCAGCTTATATGGGCAATCACCCGGGACGGTCAACAATGAGCAGTTCTTC.

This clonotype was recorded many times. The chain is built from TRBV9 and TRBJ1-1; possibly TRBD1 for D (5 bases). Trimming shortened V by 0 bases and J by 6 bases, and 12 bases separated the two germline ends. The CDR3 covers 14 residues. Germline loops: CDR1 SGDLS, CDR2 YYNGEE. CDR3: CASSVGDRLSEAFF. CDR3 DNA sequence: TGTGCCAGCAGCGTAGGGGACCGTTTATCTGAAGCTTTCTTT.

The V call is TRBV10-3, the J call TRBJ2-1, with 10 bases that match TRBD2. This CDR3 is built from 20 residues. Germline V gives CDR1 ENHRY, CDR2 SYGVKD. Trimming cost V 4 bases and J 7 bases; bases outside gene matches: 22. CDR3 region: CAISAGNPGLARSLGNEQFF. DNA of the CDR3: TGTGCCATCAGTGCGGGAAACCCGGGACTAGCGCGTTCTCTAGGTAATGAGCAGTTCTTC.

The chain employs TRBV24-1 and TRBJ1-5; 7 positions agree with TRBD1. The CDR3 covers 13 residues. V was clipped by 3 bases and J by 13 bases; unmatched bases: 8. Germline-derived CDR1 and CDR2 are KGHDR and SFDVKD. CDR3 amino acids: CATSDGGTDTQHF. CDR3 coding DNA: TGTGCCACCAGTGATGGGGGGACAGATACACAGCATTTT.

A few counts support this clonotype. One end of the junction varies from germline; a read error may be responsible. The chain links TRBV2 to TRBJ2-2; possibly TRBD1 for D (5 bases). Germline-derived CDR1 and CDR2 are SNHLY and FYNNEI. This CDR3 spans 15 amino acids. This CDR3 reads CASSETATNTEELFF. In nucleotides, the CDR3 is TGTGCCAGCAGTGAGACAGCTACGAACACCGAGGAGCTGTTTTTT.

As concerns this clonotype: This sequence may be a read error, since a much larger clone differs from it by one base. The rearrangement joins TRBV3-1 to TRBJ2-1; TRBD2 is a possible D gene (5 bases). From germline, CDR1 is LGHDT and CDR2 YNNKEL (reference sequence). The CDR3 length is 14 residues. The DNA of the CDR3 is TGTGCCAGCGGCCAAGGACTGACCTACAATGAGCAGTTCTTC. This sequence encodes CASGQGLTYNEQFF.

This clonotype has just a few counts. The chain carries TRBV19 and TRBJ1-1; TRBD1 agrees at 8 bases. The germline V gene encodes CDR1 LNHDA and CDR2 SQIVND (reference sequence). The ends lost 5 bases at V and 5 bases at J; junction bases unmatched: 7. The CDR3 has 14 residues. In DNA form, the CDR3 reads TGTGCCAGTAGTTTGACAGGGGAGTTGACTGAAGCTTTCTTT. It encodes CASSLTGELTEAFF.

The CDR3 DNA sequence: TGTGCCAGCAGTTACTCGGGGGACGCAGTAAATCAGCCCCAGCATTTT. This codes for CASSYSGDAVNQPQHF. The genes are TRBV6-6 and TRBJ1-5; a weak D match, TRBD1 (5 bases). The CDR3 has 16 amino acids. Germline-derived CDR1 and CDR2 are MNHNY and SVGAGI (reference sequence). V lost 0 bases to trimming and J lost 4 bases, with 13 bases between them.

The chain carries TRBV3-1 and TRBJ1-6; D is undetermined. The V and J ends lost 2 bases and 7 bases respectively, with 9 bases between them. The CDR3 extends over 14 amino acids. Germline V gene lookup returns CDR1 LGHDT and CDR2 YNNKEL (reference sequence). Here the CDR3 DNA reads TGTGCCAGCAGCCAAAATTCTAGGAATTCACCCCTCCACTTT. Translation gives CASSQNSRNSPLHF.

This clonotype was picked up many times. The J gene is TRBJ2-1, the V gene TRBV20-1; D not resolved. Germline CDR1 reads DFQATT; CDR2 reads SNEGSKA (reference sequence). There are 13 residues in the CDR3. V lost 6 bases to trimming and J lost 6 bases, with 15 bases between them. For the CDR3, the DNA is TGCAGTGCCCACCTAGGAACTACCAATGAGCAGTTCTTC. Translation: CSAHLGTTNEQFF.